This T cell receptor beta chain was captured by sequencing in a study of human T cells and chemical hapten exposure. Background on the study: DPC at 0.01% went onto the upper back in patch tests, read at 6 days.

Trimming took 4 bases from V and 1 from J, leaving 11 bases between them. The CDR3 has 14 amino acids. CDR1 and CDR2 from the germline V gene are LGHDT and YNNKEL (reference sequence). This clonotype was detected a few times. What it recognizes is unknown. Documented time point: patch test 2, 6 weeks after DPC sensitization. The treatment was: therapeutic diphenylcyclopropenone sensitization with weekly scalp DPC. TCRdb used MiXCR to reprocess the RACE reads, holding one entry per CDR3 protein. The sample holds roughly 380,000 distinct CDR3 sequences, about 6.3% seen once. Study results and limitations: Donors were affected by alopecia, so their immune reaction might vary from that of healthy individuals.

The chain employs TRBV3-1 and TRBJ2-7; D possibly matches TRBD1 or TRBD2 (5 bases each). The sample in question was whole blood, obtained in connection with sensitization to the hapten diphenylcyclopropenone (DPC). The receptor was derived from a woman younger than 30 with alopecia areata. Some clones in this sample may be carry-over from other donors' samples. In nucleotides, the CDR3 is TGTGCCAGCAGCCCGGGACGGAATTCCTACGAGCAGTACTTC. Its protein product is CASSPGRNSYEQYF.